The clone carrying this TCR beta chain was observed many times. Construction of the TCRbeta library involved unique molecular identifiers. TCRdb re-called the PCR reads through MiXCR, storing one row per CDR3 protein. The repertoire includes 490,000 or so distinct CDR3 sequences, approximately 12% of them detected once, and about 6% sits in the top ten. This sample is part of a study of T-cell reconstitution after alpha-beta-depleted transplantation in children. This CDR3 is 15 amino acids long. Germline V gene sequence: CDR1 MNHEY, CDR2 SVGEGT. Losses at the gene ends were 2 bases for V and 0 bases for J; bases not matched to a gene: 1.

This TCR was recovered from a human donor who donated a stem cell graft to a child with combined immunodeficiency. The chain combines TRBV6-2 or TRBV6-3 with TRBJ1-1, with 9 bases fitting TRBD1. The specimen was PBMCs from the stem cell graft donor, collected from the stem cell graft. CDR3 region: CASSYGDRVNTEAFF. The CDR3 DNA follows: TGTGCCAGCAGTTACGGGGACAGGGTGAACACTGAAGCTTTCTTT.